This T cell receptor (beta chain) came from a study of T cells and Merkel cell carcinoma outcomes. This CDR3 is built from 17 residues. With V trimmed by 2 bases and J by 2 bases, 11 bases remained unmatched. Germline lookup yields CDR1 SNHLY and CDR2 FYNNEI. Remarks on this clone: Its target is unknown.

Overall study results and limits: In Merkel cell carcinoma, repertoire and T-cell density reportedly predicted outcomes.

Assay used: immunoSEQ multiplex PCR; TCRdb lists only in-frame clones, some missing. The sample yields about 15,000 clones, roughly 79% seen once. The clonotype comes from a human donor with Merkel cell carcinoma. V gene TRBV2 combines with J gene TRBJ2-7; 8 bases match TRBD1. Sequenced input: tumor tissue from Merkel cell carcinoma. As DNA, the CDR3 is TGTGCCAGCAGTGAAACGGGCCCCGGGACAGGAACCTACGAGCAGTACTTC. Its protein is CASSETGPGTGTYEQYF.